Listed below are T cell receptor beta chains from one sample, sequenced in a study of blood T cells in healthy people across ages. Via MiXCR, TCRdb re-called the 5' RACE reads, giving one row per CDR3 protein. The sample has under 1,000,000 distinct CDR3 sequences; around 34% are singletons. Sequencing input: blood. The receptors stem from a man in his late teens or twenties in good health. Both conserved end residues are trimmed from each CDR3.

v_gene: TRBV10-3; CDR3aa: AISQDRGDTEAF
v_gene: TRBV12-3/TRBV12-4; CDR3aa: ASSIREGNQPQH
v_gene: TRBV15; CDR3aa: ATSRDVGDYEQY
v_gene: TRBV27; CDR3aa: ASGNRGVPYEQY
v_gene: TRBV20-1; CDR3aa: SARVGVGQMNQPQH
v_gene: TRBV28; CDR3aa: ASSSPGKTEAF
v_gene: TRBV7-9; CDR3aa: ASSLIRATDTQY
v_gene: TRBV28; CDR3aa: ASRGDREGPYNEQF
v_gene: TRBV29-1; CDR3aa: SVGQRTNTGELF
v_gene: TRBV12-3/TRBV12-4; CDR3aa: ASSSPPGGQPQH
v_gene: TRBV5-6; CDR3aa: ASSSTDRDTQY
v_gene: TRBV7-9; CDR3aa: ASTPGGGESTDTQY
v_gene: TRBV20-1; CDR3aa: SARDGSPNYNEQF
v_gene: TRBV30; CDR3aa: AWSPTQTGFNEKLF
v_gene: TRBV2; CDR3aa: ASSESDLADTQY
v_gene: TRBV27; CDR3aa: ASSSRTSGAETQY
v_gene: TRBV29-1; CDR3aa: SVEVAGDTQY
v_gene: TRBV10-3; CDR3aa: AISDAGRTSGYT
v_gene: TRBV5-5; CDR3aa: ASSWGSPNQPQH
v_gene: TRBV12-3/TRBV12-4; CDR3aa: ASNDQGSGANVLT